This TCR beta chain was profiled in a study of naive and memory T cell subsets. Ligated cDNA underwent four rounds of PCR with nested alpha and beta constant region primers and SP2. TCRdb re-analysed the 5' RACE reads in MiXCR, keeping a single row per CDR3 protein. The sample carries tens of thousands of distinct CDR3 sequences, about 7% recorded once. An oligonucleotide containing a UMI was ligated to the 3' end of TCR cDNA. Germline V gives CDR1 MNHNS, CDR2 SASEGT. Trimming took off 3 bases at V and 1 base at J, with 13 bases between the two ends. The CDR3 has 15 amino acids. The table lists this clonotype with a few counts.

The clonotype was recovered from a male donor in good health. The gene calls are TRBV6-1 and TRBJ2-7, with D possibly matching TRBD1 (5 bases). For the CDR3, the DNA is TGTGCCAGCAGTGATAGGGGCCTCCAGTCCTACGAGCAGTACTTC. Amino acids: CASSDRGLQSYEQYF.